One and the same sample provided the 15 T cell receptor beta chains below, sequenced in a study of a mutant IDH1 vaccine in newly diagnosed glioma (dated by TCRdb to 2020 to 2022). Read against the paper, the sample's time point label means: week 47, end of study. Each vaccine dose, consisting of 300 ug of a 20-mer mutant IDH1 peptide in Montanide, was administered subcutaneously with topical imiquimod. The library was obtained by the immunoSEQ multiplex PCR assay. The table comes from immuneACCESS by way of TCRdb, which keeps in-frame sequences with V and J called. Part of the clones is missing from these tables; in studies checked, under half for an unresolved V gene and the rest for unknown reasons. The sample table records 55,000 to 65,000 clones; 75% of these occur just once. Of the sample, around 5% falls within the top ten clones. No antigen has been assigned to these receptors. The sequencing used PBMCs, collected from a glioma patient whose treatment included an IDH1 peptide vaccine. The receptors derive from a man aged 50-60 years with glioma.

The table lists this clone with a count of one. The chain is built from TRBV2 and TRBJ2-5, with D maybe TRBD2 (6 bases). Trimming stripped 6 bases from V and 5 bases from J, with 19 bases between. Germline V CDR1 and CDR2: SNHLY, FYNNEI. The CDR3 spans 15 residues. The CDR3 protein is CASRNGGTNRETQYF. CDR3 DNA: TGTGCCAGCAGGAACGGGGGAACCAATAGGGAGACCCAGTACTTC.

The chain recombines TRBV6-1 with TRBJ2-5, with D uncertain. This CDR3 is 13 amino acids long. The germline V gene has CDR1 MNHNS and CDR2 SASEGT. Trimming took off 2 bases at V and 6 bases at J, with 10 bases between the two ends. The CDR3 spells CASSEPVKQTQYF. Here the CDR3 DNA reads TGTGCCAGCAGTGAACCAGTAAAGCAGACCCAGTACTTC.

This chain uses TRBV7-2 with TRBJ2-3; D is perhaps TRBD1 or TRBD2 (5 bases each). The ends were cut back, 0 bases at V and 6 bases at J, with 16 bases in the middle. The V gene's germline CDR1 is SGHTA and CDR2 FQGNSA. This CDR3 spans 16 amino acids. The chain's CDR3 is CASSLAGTPGRDTQYF. The CDR3 DNA is TGTGCCAGCAGCTTAGCCGGGACCCCAGGACGTGATACGCAGTATTTT.

This clone was recorded a few times. The chain is built from TRBV7-3 and TRBJ2-7; D perhaps matches TRBD2 (5 bases). V lost 1 base and J lost 3, with 19 bases in between. The germline gives CDR1 SGHTA, CDR2 FQGTGA. There are 17 residues in the CDR3. Here the CDR3 DNA reads TGTGCCAGCAGCTTAAGGGTCGGGGTAGGCCGCCGCTACGAGCAGTACTTC. Encoded protein: CASSLRVGVGRRYEQYF.

This clone was detected a few times. The rearrangement uses TRBV6-1 and TRBJ1-6; 9 bases line up with TRBD1. The CDR3 totals 14 residues. Germline V gene data show CDR1 as MNHNS and CDR2 as SASEGT. The ends lost 5 bases at V and 7 bases at J; junction bases unmatched: 3. Here the CDR3 reads CASSPGTGNSPLHF. CDR3 DNA: TGTGCCAGCAGTCCCGGGACAGGGAATTCACCCCTCCACTTT.

The CDR3 DNA reads TGTGCCAGCAGCTCGAACAGGGGGCCTATGAACACTGAAGCTTTCTTT. This sequence encodes CASSSNRGPMNTEAFF. V is TRBV13 and J is TRBJ1-1; 9 bases align to TRBD1. This CDR3 has 16 residues. The J segment lost 0 bases and the V segment lost 4 bases, leaving 6 bases of the junction unmatched. CDR1 and CDR2 (germline): PRHDT, FYEKMQ (reference sequence).

This clone was found a few times. The J gene is TRBJ1-1, the V gene TRBV5-1; no clear D. This CDR3 region has 14 residues. Trimming removed 4 bases from V and 3 bases from J, with 13 bases in between. Germline CDR1 is SGHRS and CDR2 is YFSETQ. CDR3: CASSGEGWDTEAFF. The CDR3 nucleotides read TGCGCCAGCAGCGGGGAGGGATGGGACACTGAAGCTTTCTTT.

V gene TRBV6-1 combines with J gene TRBJ2-7, with D maybe TRBD2 (6 bases). The CDR3 covers 14 residues. Germline V gene data show CDR1 as MNHNS and CDR2 as SASEGT. Between the trimmed V and J ends, which lost 1 base and 1 base, there was a span of 8 bases. CDR3 region: CASSEGRGSYEQYF. The CDR3 DNA is TGTGCCAGCAGTGAAGGGCGGGGTTCCTACGAGCAGTACTTC.

The chain couples TRBV18 to TRBJ2-3; D gene ambiguous. This CDR3 region has 15 residues. Looked up from germline, CDR1 is KGHSH and CDR2 is LQKENI. Trimming stripped 5 bases from V and 4 bases from J, with 16 bases between. CDR3 bases: TGTGCCAGCTCATCCCGTAACGATCGAGCAGATACGCAGTATTTT. Translating it yields CASSSRNDRADTQYF.

This chain joins TRBV6-1 and TRBJ2-7, with D uncertain. Trimming removed 1 base at V and 9 bases at J, with 7 bases between. The germline V gene encodes CDR1 MNHNS and CDR2 SASEGT. This CDR3 region has 11 residues. In DNA, the CDR3 is TGTGCCAGCAGTGAAGGCCTCGGGCAGTACTTC. It is translated as CASSEGLGQYF.

This chain links TRBV10-1 with TRBJ1-1; 7 bases fit TRBD1. The V segment lost 5 bases and the J segment 0 bases; nucleotides outside the gene matches: 6. Germline loops: CDR1 WNHNN, CDR2 SYGVQD (reference sequence). There are 15 residues in the CDR3. CDR3 in amino acids: CASSPGTDMNTEAFF. The CDR3, as DNA: TGCGCCAGCAGTCCCGGGACAGACATGAACACTGAAGCTTTCTTT.

As concerns this clone: Relative to the germline gene, one junction end is altered; a read error may explain this. This chain uses TRBV7-7 with TRBJ2-1; 10 bases are a match to TRBD1. The CDR3 is made up of 15 amino acids. The germline V gene has CDR1 SSHAT and CDR2 FNYEAQ (reference sequence). Written as DNA, the CDR3 is TGTGCTAGCAGCTTAAGGGGGACAGGGGACAATGAGCAGTTCTTC. It codes for CASSLRGTGDNEQFF.

This chain connects TRBV5-4 to TRBJ1-1, with D unresolved. Germline values: CDR1 SGHNT, CDR2 YYREEE (reference sequence). V dropped 4 bases and J dropped 0 bases, with 7 bases sitting between them. This CDR3 spans 13 amino acids. CDR3 amino acids: CASSARLNTEAFF. The CDR3 nucleotides are TGTGCCAGCAGCGCCAGACTGAACACTGAAGCTTTCTTT.

This rearrangement joins TRBV15 to TRBJ2-5; the D is unclear. Germline V gives CDR1 LNHNV, CDR2 YYDKDF (reference sequence). The V end lost 1 base, the J end lost 5 bases, and 5 bases lay between the germline ends. The CDR3 has 12 residues. The CDR3 nucleotides are TGTGCCACCAGCAGAGTGGGGGAGACCCAGTACTTC. Protein product: CATSRVGETQYF.

This chain uses TRBV19 with TRBJ1-2; D is ambiguous. Germline V gives CDR1 LNHDA, CDR2 SQIVND (reference sequence). The CDR3 is 14 amino acids. The V end lost 5 bases, the J end lost 2 bases, and 12 bases lay between the germline ends. CDR3 nucleotides: TGTGCCAGTAGTTCAGCAGGAACCAACTATGGCTACACCTTC. It encodes CASSSAGTNYGYTF.